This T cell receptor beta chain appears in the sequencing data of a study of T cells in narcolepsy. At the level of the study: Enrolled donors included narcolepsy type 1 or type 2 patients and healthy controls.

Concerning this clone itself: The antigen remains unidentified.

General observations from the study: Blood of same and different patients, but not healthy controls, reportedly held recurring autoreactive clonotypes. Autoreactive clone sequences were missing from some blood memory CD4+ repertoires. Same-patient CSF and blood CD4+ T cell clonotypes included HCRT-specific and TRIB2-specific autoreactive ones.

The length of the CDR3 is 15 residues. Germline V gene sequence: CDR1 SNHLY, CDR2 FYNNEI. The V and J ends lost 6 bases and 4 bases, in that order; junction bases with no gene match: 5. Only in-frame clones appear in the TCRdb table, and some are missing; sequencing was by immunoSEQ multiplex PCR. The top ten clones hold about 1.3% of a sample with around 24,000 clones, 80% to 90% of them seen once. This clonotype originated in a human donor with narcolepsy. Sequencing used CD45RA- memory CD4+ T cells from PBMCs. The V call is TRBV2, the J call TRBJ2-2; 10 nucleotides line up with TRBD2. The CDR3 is CASRGTSAPTGELFF. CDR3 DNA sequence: TGTGCCAGCAGAGGGACTAGCGCGCCCACCGGGGAGCTGTTTTTT.